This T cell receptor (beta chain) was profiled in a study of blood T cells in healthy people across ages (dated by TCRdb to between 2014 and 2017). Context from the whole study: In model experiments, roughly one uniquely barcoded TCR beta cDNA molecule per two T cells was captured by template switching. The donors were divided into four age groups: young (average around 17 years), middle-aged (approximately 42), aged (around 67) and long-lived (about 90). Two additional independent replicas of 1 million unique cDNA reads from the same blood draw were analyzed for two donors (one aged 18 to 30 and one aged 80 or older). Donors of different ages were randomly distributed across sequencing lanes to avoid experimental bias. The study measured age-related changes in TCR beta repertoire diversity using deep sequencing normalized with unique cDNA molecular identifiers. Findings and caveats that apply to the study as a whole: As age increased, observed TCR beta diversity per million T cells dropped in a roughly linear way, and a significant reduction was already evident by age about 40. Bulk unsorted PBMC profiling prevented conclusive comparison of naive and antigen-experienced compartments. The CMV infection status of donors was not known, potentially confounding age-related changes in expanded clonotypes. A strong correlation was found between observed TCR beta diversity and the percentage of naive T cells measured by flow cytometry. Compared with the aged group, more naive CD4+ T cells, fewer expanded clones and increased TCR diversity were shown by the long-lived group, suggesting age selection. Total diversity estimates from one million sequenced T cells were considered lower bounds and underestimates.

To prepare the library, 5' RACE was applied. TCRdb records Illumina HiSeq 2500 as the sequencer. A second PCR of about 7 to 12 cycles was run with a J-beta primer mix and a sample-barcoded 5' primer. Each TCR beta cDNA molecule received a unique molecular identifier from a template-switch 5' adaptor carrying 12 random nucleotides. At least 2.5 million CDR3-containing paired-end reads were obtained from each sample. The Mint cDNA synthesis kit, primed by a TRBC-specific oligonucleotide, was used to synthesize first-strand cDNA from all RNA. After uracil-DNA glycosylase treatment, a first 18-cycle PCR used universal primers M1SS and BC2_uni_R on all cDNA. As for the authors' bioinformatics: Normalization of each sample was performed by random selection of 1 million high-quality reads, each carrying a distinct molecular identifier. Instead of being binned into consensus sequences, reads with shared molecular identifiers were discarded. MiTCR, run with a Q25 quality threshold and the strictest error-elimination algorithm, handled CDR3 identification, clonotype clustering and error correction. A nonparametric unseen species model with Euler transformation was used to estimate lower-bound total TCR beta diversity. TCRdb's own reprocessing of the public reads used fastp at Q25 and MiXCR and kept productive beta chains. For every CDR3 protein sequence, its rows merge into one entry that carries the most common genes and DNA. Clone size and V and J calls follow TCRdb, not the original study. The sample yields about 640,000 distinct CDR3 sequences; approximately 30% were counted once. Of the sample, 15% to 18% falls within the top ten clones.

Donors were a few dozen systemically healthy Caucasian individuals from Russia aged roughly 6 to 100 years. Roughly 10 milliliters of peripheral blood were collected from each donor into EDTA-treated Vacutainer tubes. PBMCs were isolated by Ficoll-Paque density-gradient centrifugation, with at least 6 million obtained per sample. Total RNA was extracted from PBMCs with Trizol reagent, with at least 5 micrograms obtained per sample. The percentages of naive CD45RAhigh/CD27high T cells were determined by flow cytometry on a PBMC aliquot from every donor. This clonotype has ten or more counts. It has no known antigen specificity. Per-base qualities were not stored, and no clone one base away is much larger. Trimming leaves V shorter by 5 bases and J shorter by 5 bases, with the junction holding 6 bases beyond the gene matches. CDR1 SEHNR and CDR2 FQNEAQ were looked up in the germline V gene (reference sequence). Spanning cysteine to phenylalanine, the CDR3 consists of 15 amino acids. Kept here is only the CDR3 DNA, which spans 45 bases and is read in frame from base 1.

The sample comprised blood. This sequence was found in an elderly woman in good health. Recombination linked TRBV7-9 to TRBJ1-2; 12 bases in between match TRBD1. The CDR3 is CASSDGTGGEYGYTF. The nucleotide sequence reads TGTGCCAGCAGCGACGGGACAGGGGGCGAGTATGGCTACACCTTC.